Listed below are T cell receptor beta chains from one sample, sequenced in a study of blood T cell repertoires in COVID-19. The protocol was immunoSEQ multiplex PCR, while the TCRdb copy is restricted to in-frame clones and leaves out a portion. The data hold 200,000 to 250,000 clones, with roughly 86% observed a single time. Sequenced sample: PBMCs or T cells enriched from blood (not recorded which). These receptors were obtained from a man aged 18 to 35 with acute COVID-19. The CDR3 runs from the conserved cysteine through the conserved F or W. The D gene is left open where the match is weak. Size is omitted from some rows. Given values are once, few, many or a class for expanded clones.

v_call,clone_size,d_call,j_call,cdr3_aa,cdr3_nt
TRBV5-6,-,TRBD1,TRBJ2-1,CASSFMTGEVYNEQFF,TGTGCCAGCAGCTTCATGACAGGGGAGGTATACAATGAGCAGTTCTTC
TRBV6-1,-,-,TRBJ1-2,CASSEHLNYGYTF,TGTGCCAGCAGTGAACATCTAAACTATGGCTACACCTTC
TRBV13,-,-,TRBJ2-1,CASSLEGEQFF,TGTGCCAGCAGCTTGGAGGGGGAGCAGTTCTTC
TRBV25-1,-,-,TRBJ2-7,CASSSGEWGYEQYF,TGTGCCAGCAGTTCCGGGGAATGGGGCTACGAGCAGTACTTC
TRBV29-1,-,TRBD2,TRBJ2-3,CSVPIAGTTDTQYF,TGCAGCGTCCCTATAGCGGGAACCACAGATACGCAGTATTTT
TRBV18,-,-,TRBJ1-1,CASSTDSTMNTEAFF,TGTGCCAGCTCAACGGACAGTACCATGAACACTGAAGCTTTCTTT
TRBV5-1,-,TRBD2,TRBJ2-2,CASSLVVAGGLRELFF,TGCGCCAGCAGCTTGGTGGTAGCGGGAGGCCTGAGGGAGCTGTTTTTT
TRBV24-1,-,-,TRBJ1-4,CATILGDPGGTNEKLFF,TGTGCCACCATCCTGGGAGACCCGGGGGGAACTAATGAAAAACTGTTTTTT
TRBV6-2/TRBV6-3,-,TRBD1,TRBJ1-6,CASSYPGQYNSPLHF,TGTGCCAGCAGTTACCCGGGACAGTATAATTCACCCCTCCACTTT
TRBV27,-,TRBD1,TRBJ2-5,CASRMTGAGETQYF,TGTGCCAGCAGAATGACAGGGGCGGGAGAGACCCAGTACTTC
TRBV7-9,-,-,TRBJ2-7,CASSPSPYEQYF,TGTGCCAGCAGCCCGTCCCCCTACGAGCAGTACTTC
TRBV16,few,TRBD1,TRBJ1-4,CASSQSIAGGQRNEKLFF,TGTGCCAGCAGCCAATCTATCGCGGGGGGACAGAGGAATGAAAAACTGTTTTTT
TRBV28,-,-,TRBJ1-1,CASTLNTEAFF,TGTGCCAGCACTTTGAACACTGAAGCTTTCTTT
TRBV6-2/TRBV6-3,-,-,TRBJ1-3,CASSGPRSGNTIYF,TGTGCCAGCAGTGGCCCACGCTCTGGAAACACCATATATTTT
TRBV28,-,-,TRBJ1-2,CASSLRDGYTF,TGTGCCAGCAGTTTACGGGATGGCTACACCTTC
TRBV24-1,-,-,TRBJ2-7,CATEAGSSYEQYF,TGTGCCACCGAGGCCGGAAGCTCCTACGAGCAGTACTTC
TRBV7-8,-,TRBD1,TRBJ2-3,CASSTGTGLTDTQYF,TGTGCCAGCAGCACCGGGACAGGGCTAACTGATACGCAGTATTTT
TRBV24-1,-,TRBD2,TRBJ2-4,CATSGLAGGPNIQYF,TGTGCCACCAGCGGACTAGCGGGAGGGCCGAACATTCAGTACTTC
TRBV7-9,-,-,TRBJ2-3,CASSFRGTHTDTQYF,TGTGCCAGCAGTTTTCGGGGAACCCACACAGATACGCAGTATTTT
TRBV7-3,-,TRBD2,TRBJ2-1,CASSSIAGRLEDEQFF,TGTGCCAGCAGCTCTATAGCGGGACGGTTAGAAGATGAGCAGTTCTTC
TRBV5-6,once,-,TRBJ2-7,CASSRRDKAYEQYF,TGTGCCAGCAGCCGCCGGGACAAGGCCTACGAGCAGTACTTC
TRBV28,-,TRBD1,TRBJ1-3,CASSPGGSGNTIYF,TGTGCCAGCAGTCCAGGGGGGTCAGGAAACACCATATATTTT
TRBV18,once,-,TRBJ2-7,CASSPSAGLSYEQYF,TGTGCCAGCTCACCCTCGGCAGGGCTCTCCTACGAGCAGTACTTC
TRBV4-1,-,-,TRBJ1-5,CASSQDGHLYSNQPQHF,TGCGCCAGCAGCCAAGATGGACACCTTTATAGCAATCAGCCCCAGCATTTT
TRBV15,-,TRBD1,TRBJ1-5,CATSSVGTGYSNQPQHF,TGTGCCACCAGCAGCGTAGGGACAGGGTATAGCAATCAGCCCCAGCATTTT
TRBV12-5,-,-,TRBJ2-1,CASGSGYLGNEQFF,TGTGCTAGTGGTTCGGGATATCTGGGGAATGAGCAGTTCTTC
TRBV11-2,-,-,TRBJ1-1,CASSPEGGVGTEAFF,TGTGCCAGCAGCCCAGAGGGGGGGGTTGGCACTGAAGCTTTCTTT
TRBV15,-,-,TRBJ1-5,CATSRSGVDNQPQHF,TGTGCCACCAGCAGATCAGGGGTGGACAATCAGCCCCAGCATTTT
TRBV4-2,-,TRBD1,TRBJ2-5,CASSQSGTGVQETQYF,TGTGCCAGCAGCCAATCCGGGACAGGGGTACAAGAGACCCAGTACTTC
TRBV27,-,-,TRBJ2-2,CASSPGVAGELFF,TGTGCCAGCAGTCCGGGGGTCGCCGGGGAGCTGTTTTTT
TRBV28,once,-,TRBJ1-5,CASSAHEGSNQPQHF,TGTGCCAGCAGCGCGCATGAGGGCAGCAATCAGCCCCAGCATTTT
TRBV4-1,few,TRBD1,TRBJ1-1,CASREGKGANTEAFF,TGCGCCAGCAGGGAAGGGAAGGGGGCGAACACTGAAGCTTTCTTT
TRBV11-3,-,-,TRBJ2-3,CASSLEEASDTQYF,TGTGCCAGCAGCTTAGAAGAGGCCTCAGATACGCAGTATTTT
TRBV6-5,-,-,TRBJ1-1,CASSYGGSLNTEAFF,TGTGCCAGCAGTTACGGGGGCAGCCTCAACACTGAAGCTTTCTTT
TRBV10-3,-,TRBD1,TRBJ1-4,CAIRKTGDGEKLFF,TGTGCCATCAGGAAGACAGGGGATGGGGAAAAACTGTTTTTT
TRBV14,once,-,TRBJ2-5,CASSRASRNQETQYF,TGTGCCAGCAGCCGCGCTAGCAGAAATCAAGAGACCCAGTACTTC
TRBV28,-,TRBD1,TRBJ1-2,CASSLRIGRGNRGYTF,TGTGCCAGCAGTTTGAGAATAGGCAGGGGGAATCGGGGCTACACCTTC
TRBV7-9,few,-,TRBJ1-5,CASSSSGQSNQPQHF,TGTGCCAGCAGCTCTAGTGGACAGTCCAATCAGCCCCAGCATTTT
TRBV4-1,-,-,TRBJ2-7,CASSPLALLEEQYF,TGCGCCAGCAGCCCCCTAGCCCTGTTGGAGGAGCAGTACTTC
TRBV9,-,-,TRBJ2-5,CASSVGMGRRETQYF,TGTGCCAGCAGCGTAGGCATGGGGAGACGGGAGACCCAGTACTTC
TRBV28,-,-,TRBJ2-7,CASSLPTLSKDISTYEQYF,TGTGCCAGCAGTTTACCCACCCTTAGCAAAGATATATCGACCTACGAGCAGTACTTC
TRBV27,once,TRBD2,TRBJ2-5,CASSSSSGSKETQYF,TGTGCCAGCAGTTCCTCTAGCGGGAGTAAAGAGACCCAGTACTTC
TRBV12-5,-,-,TRBJ1-1,CASEGVVNTEAFF,TGTGCTAGTGAGGGGGTAGTGAACACTGAAGCTTTCTTT
TRBV27,-,TRBD1,TRBJ1-2,CASSPKTGTNYGYTF,TGTGCCAGCAGTCCAAAGACAGGGACTAACTATGGCTACACCTTC
TRBV28,-,-,TRBJ2-7,CASSLVQSRYEQYF,TGTGCCAGCAGTTTAGTACAGAGTCGCTACGAGCAGTACTTC
TRBV24-1,-,TRBD1,TRBJ1-1,CATRGTGGVTEAFF,TGTGCCACCAGAGGGACAGGGGGAGTTACTGAAGCTTTCTTT
TRBV7-2,-,TRBD2,TRBJ2-5,CASSRTREETQYF,TGTGCCAGCAGCCGGACTAGAGAAGAGACCCAGTACTTC
TRBV4-1,-,-,TRBJ2-2,CASSHIVGELFF,TGCGCCAGCAGCCATATTGTCGGGGAGCTGTTTTTT
TRBV29-1,-,TRBD1,TRBJ1-1,CSVVRQGMGTEAFF,TGCAGCGTTGTTCGACAGGGGATGGGCACTGAAGCTTTCTTT
TRBV10-2,-,-,TRBJ2-7,CASSESTSVEYEQYF,TGCGCCAGCAGTGAGTCCACTAGTGTGGAGTACGAGCAGTACTTC
TRBV19,-,TRBD1,TRBJ2-6,CASSPDRGTGANVLTF,TGTGCCAGTAGTCCTGACAGGGGAACGGGGGCCAACGTCCTGACTTTC
TRBV5-4,-,-,TRBJ1-1,CASSGEGGEAFF,TGTGCCAGCAGCGGTGAAGGAGGTGAAGCTTTCTTT